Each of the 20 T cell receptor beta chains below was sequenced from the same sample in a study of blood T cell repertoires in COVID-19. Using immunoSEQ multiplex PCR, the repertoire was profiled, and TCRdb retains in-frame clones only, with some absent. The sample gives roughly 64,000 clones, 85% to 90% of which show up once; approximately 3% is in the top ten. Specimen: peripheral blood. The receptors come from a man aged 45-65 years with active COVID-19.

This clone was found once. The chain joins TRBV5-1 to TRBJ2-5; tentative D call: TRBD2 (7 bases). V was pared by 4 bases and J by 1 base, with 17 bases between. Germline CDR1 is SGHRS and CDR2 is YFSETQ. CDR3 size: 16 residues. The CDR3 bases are TGCGCCAGCAGCCCCTACACGGGGGGCCCCCAAGAGACCCAGTACTTC. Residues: CASSPYTGGPQETQYF.

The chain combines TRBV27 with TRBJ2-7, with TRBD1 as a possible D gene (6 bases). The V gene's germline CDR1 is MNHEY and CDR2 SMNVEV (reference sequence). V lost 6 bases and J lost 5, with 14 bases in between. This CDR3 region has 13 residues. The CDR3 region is CASRWNRADEQYF. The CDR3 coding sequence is TGTGCCAGCAGGTGGAACAGGGCCGACGAGCAGTACTTC.

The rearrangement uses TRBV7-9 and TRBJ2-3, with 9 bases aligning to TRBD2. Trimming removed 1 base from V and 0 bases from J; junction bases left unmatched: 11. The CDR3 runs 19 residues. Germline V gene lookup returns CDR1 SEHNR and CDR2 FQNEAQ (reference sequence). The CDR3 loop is CASSLVLAGARASTDTQYF. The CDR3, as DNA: TGTGCCAGCAGCTTAGTGTTAGCGGGGGCCCGTGCTAGCACAGATACGCAGTATTTT.

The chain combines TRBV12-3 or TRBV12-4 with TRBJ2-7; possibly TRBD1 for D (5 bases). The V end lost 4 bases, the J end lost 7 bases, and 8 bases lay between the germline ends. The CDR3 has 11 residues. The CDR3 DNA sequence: TGTGCCAGCAGTTCCCAGGGTGAGCAGTACTTC. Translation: CASSSQGEQYF.

CDR3 DNA: TGTGCCAGCAGTGAAGAGATGGGCTTGGATACGCAGTATTTT. This encodes CASSEEMGLDTQYF. This rearrangement joins TRBV6-1 to TRBJ2-3, with D hard to call. Per germline, CDR1 MNHNS and CDR2 SASEGT. The V end was cut by 1 base, the J end by 6 bases, with 11 bases between. CDR3 length: 14 residues.

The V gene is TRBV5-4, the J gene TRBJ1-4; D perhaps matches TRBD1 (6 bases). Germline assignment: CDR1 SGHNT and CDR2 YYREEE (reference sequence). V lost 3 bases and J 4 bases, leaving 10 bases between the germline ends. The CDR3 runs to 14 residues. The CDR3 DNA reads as TGTGCCAGCAGCTCGGACAGAATTAATGAAAAACTGTTTTTT. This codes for CASSSDRINEKLFF.

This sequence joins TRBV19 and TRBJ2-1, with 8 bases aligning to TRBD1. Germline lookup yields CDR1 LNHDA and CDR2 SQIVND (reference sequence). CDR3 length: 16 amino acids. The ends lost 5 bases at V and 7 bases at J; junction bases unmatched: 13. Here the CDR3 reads CASSATGANFRNEQFF. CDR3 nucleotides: TGTGCCAGTAGTGCGACAGGGGCCAACTTCCGAAATGAGCAGTTCTTC.

CDR3 nucleotides: TGTGCCAGCAGCGGGGGGGACGTCAACACTGAAGCTTTCTTT. It translates to CASSGGDVNTEAFF. This sequence joins TRBV3-1 (or the pseudogene TRBV3-2) and TRBJ1-1, with D possibly being TRBD1 (5 bases). V lost 5 bases and J lost 2, with 12 bases in between. This CDR3 region has 14 residues. Germline assignment: CDR1 LGHDT and CDR2 YNNKEL (reference sequence).

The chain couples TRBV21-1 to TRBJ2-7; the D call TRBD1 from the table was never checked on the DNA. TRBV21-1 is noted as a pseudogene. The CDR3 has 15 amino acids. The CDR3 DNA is TGTGCCAGCAGCCTGCCCGGGACAGGGGTGGCCGAGCAGTACTTC. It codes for CASSLPGTGVAEQYF.

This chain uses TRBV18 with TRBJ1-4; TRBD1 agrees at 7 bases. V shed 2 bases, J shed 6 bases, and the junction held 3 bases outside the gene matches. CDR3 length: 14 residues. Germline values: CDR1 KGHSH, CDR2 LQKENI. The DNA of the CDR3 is TGTGCCAGCTCACCAGAGGGGGCGGATGAAAAACTGTTTTTT. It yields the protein CASSPEGADEKLFF.

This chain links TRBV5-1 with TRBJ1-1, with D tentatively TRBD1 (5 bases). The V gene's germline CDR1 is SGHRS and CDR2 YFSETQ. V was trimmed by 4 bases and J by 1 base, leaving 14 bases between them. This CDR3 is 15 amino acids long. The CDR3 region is CASSERGLGNTEAFF. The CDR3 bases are TGCGCCAGCAGCGAAAGGGGTCTGGGGAACACTGAAGCTTTCTTT.

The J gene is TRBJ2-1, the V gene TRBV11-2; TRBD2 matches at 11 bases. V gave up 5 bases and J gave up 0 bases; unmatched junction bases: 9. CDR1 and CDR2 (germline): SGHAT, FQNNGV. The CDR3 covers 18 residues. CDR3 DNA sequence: TGTGCCAGCAGCCCAACTAGCGGGGGCCTAAGCTCCTACAATGAGCAGTTCTTC. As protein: CASSPTSGGLSSYNEQFF.

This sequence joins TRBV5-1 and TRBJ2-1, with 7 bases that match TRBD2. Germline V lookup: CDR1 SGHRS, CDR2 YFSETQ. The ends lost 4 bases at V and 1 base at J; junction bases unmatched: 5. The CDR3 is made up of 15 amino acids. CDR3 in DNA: TGCGCCAGCAGCCCGGGGGGTTTTTCCTACAATGAGCAGTTCTTC. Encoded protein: CASSPGGFSYNEQFF.

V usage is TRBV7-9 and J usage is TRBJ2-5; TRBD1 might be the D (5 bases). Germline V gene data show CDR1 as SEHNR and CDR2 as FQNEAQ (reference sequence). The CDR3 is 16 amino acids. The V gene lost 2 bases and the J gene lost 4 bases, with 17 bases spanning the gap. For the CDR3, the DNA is TGTGCCAGCAGCTTAAATCAGCTTCCAAGGGGAGAGACCCAGTACTTC. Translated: CASSLNQLPRGETQYF. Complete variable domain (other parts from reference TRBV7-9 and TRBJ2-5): DTGVSQNPRHKITKRGQNVTFRCDPISEHNRLYWYRQTLGQGPEFLTYFQNEAQLEKSRLLSDRFSAERPKGSFSTLEIQRTEQGDSAMYLCASSLNQLPRGETQYFGPGTRLLVL.

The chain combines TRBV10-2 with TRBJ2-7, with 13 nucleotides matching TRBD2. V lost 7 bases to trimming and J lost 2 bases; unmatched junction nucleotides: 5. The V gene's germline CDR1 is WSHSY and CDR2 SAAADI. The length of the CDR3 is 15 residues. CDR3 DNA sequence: TGCGCCAGCATACCAGGACTAGCGGGGGCCTACGAGCAGTACTTC. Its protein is CASIPGLAGAYEQYF.

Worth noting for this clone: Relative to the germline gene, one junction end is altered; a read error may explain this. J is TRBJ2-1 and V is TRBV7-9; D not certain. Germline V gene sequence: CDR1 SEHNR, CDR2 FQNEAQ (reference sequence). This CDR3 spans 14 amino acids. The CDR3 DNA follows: TGTGCCAGCACCTTAGTACCAGGCTACAATGAGCAGTTCTTC. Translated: CASTLVPGYNEQFF.

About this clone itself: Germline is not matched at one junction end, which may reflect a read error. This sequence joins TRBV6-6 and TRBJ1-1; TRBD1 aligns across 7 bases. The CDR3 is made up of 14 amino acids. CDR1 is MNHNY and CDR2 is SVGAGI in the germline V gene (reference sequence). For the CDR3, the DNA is TGTGCCTGCAGGCCCACAGGGGCGAACACTGAAGCTTTCTTT. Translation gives CACRPTGANTEAFF.

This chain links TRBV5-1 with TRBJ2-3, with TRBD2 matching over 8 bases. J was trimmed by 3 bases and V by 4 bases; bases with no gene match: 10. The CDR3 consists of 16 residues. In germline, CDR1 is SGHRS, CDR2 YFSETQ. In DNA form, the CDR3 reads TGCGCCAGCAGCCCGCCAGATGGCGGGAGGACAGATACGCAGTATTTT. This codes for CASSPPDGGRTDTQYF.

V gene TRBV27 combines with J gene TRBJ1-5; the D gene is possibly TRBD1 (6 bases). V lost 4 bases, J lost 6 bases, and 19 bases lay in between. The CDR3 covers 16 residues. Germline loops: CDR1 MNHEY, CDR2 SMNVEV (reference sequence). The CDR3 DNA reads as TGTGCCAGCAGTTCTTTTACAGGGACGAGGAGTCAGCCCCAGCATTTT. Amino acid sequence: CASSSFTGTRSQPQHF.

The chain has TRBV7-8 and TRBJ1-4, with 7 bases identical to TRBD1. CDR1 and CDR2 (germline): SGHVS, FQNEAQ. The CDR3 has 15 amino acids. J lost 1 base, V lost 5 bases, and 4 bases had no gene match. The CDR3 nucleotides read TGTGCCAGCAGCATTGACAGGGTAACTAATGAAAAACTGTTTTTT. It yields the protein CASSIDRVTNEKLFF.